The entry that follows covers one TCR beta chain sequence. The repertoire was sequenced with immunoSEQ multiplex PCR; TCRdb's copy has only in-frame clones and lacks some. The repertoire holds tens of thousands of clones, around 89% seen once, with under 3.5% in the top ten. This sample is part of a study of T cell changes during pregnancy in multiple sclerosis. The V end was cut by 6 bases, the J end by 3 bases, with 12 bases between. Germline-derived CDR1 and CDR2 are KGHSH and LQKENI. This CDR3 spans 13 amino acids. This clonotype originated in a female donor in good health, enrolled as a control in a pregnancy study. The sequencing here drew on CD4+ T cells from peripheral blood mononuclear cells, taken in the first trimester of pregnancy. The chain joins TRBV18 to TRBJ2-7, with a tentative D call TRBD2 (6 bases). The CDR3 nucleotides are TGTGCCAGCTCGATGGTGGGAGGCTACGAGCAGTACTTC. This codes for CASSMVGGYEQYF. The full variable domain, rest sourced from reference TRBV18 and TRBJ2-7, is NAGVMQNPRHLVRRRGQEARLRCSPMKGHSHVYWYRQLPEEGLKFMVYLQKENIIDESGMPKERFSAEFPKEGPSILRIQQVVRGDSAAYFCASSMVGGYEQYFGPGTRLTVT.